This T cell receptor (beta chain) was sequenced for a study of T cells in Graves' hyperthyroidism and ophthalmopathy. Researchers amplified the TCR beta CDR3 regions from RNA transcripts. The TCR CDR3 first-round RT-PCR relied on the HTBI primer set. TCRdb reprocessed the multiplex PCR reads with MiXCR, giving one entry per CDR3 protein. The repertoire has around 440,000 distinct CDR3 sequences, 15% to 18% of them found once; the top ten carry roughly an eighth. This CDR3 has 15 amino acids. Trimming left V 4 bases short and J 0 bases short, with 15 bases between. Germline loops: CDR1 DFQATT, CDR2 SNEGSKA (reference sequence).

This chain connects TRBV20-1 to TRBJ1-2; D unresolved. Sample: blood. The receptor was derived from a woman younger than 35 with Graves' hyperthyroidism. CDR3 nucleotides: TGCAGTGCTATATCTCACGGAGGATCTAACTATGGCTACACCTTC. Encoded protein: CSAISHGGSNYGYTF.